Here is one T cell receptor beta chain with its context. Its antigen target is currently unknown. Per-nucleotide qualities are absent, and no much larger clonotype sits a single base away. Between the mid-2010s and the late 2010s, the patients underwent resection in either Japan or China. The histologic diagnosis of each case was independently confirmed on H&E slides by two lung cancer pathologists. Macro-dissection after pathologic assessment enriched premalignant or tumor cells for nucleic acid extraction. DNA was isolated from FFPE tissue using the AllPrep DNA/RNA FFPE Kit. The data originate from a study of immune evolution from preneoplasia to lung adenocarcinoma listed by TCRdb under 2021. Regarding the study in general: HLA loss of heterozygosity was observed in roughly 6.6%, 14% and 36% of AIS, MIA and ADC lesions, respectively, and was not observed in any AAH lesions. The study profiled immune contexture across lung adenocarcinoma precursors and invasive adenocarcinoma using immune gene expression, TCR sequencing and multiplex immunofluorescence. Resected precursor lesions (AAH, AIS, MIA) and invasive adenocarcinomas were compared with paired morphologically normal lung tissue. The sample size depended on which specimens were available, not on a prior power calculation. The immune data were combined with whole exome sequencing and methylation data from the same cohort of nodules. In total, the cohort included 50 to 60 patients with pulmonary nodules, all of whom underwent surgical resection. The TCR sequencing data were obtained from 51 patients. According to the study, over a hundred samples were used for TCR sequencing. Class I HLA alleles were inferred from exome data with POLYSOLVER, and allele-specific HLA loss was detected with LOHHLA.

Trimmed from V: 1 base; trimmed from J: 7 bases; junction bases lacking a gene match: 6. The CDR3 sequence holds 15 residues, the cysteine and phenylalanine included. Only the CDR3 region is kept as DNA, spanning 45 bases read in frame from base 1. In the germline V gene (reference sequence), CDR1 corresponds to SEHNR and CDR2 to FQNEAQ. Overall results and qualifications from the work: All patients were from Japan and China, so applicability to Western populations was uncertain. Top T cell clone frequencies were highest in normal lung and appeared to decrease progressively from AAH through AIS, MIA and invasive adenocarcinoma. KRAS-mutant nodules showed the highest T cell clonality compared with EGFR-mutant or double wild-type lesions. Findings were based on association rather than direct causation; larger cohorts with long-term follow-up and longitudinal biopsies were deemed needed. The highest clonality was observed in normal lung, whereas higher T cell density and diversity but lower clonality appeared to be present in later-stage lesions.

The immunoSEQ hsTCRbeta Kit was used to sequence TCR beta CDR3 regions from DNA. In the original analysis: The ImmunoSEQ Analyzer was used to analyse the TCR sequencing data. T cell clonality was calculated on productive rearrangements as 1 minus Pielou's evenness. T cell diversity was measured with the inverse Simpson index on productive templates. T cell density was defined as TCR beta template counts normalized to usable DNA, with usable DNA estimated by amplification and sequencing of housekeeping genes. TCR metrics were compared across histologic stages using two-sided Kruskal-Wallis tests. TCRdb limited this immuneACCESS table to in-frame rearrangements with V and J called. A share of clones is missing; checked studies link under half to unresolved V genes, and the rest is unexplained. D and trimming come from the DNA, and the V and J calls and clone size come from that table. The sample data list thousands of clones, and more than 75% of these were observed just once. The ten most abundant clones make up 2.5% to 3% of the sample.

The origin of this receptor is a person aged 65 to 85 with lung adenocarcinoma. The sample was FFPE minimally invasive lung adenocarcinoma tissue. The cell subset or site label, as the study defines it: micro-invasive lung adenocarcinoma (MIA). The chain is encoded by TRBV7-9 joined to TRBJ1-3, with TRBD1 matching 8 junction bases. Here the CDR3 is given as CASSLDGRTGNTIYF. The DNA sequence is given as TGTGCCAGCAGCTTAGATGGGCGGACAGGGAACACCATATATTTT.